In its sample, the clone carrying this T cell receptor (beta chain) was seen a few times. This sample was taken from a study of regulatory T cells in long-lasting Graves disease. Sequencing libraries for TCR beta were prepared with iRepertoire HTBI primers and Arm-PCR of CDR3 regions. TCRdb re-analysed the multiplex PCR reads in MiXCR, keeping a single row per CDR3 protein. The table shows 390,000 or so distinct CDR3 sequences, with approximately 10% occurring only once. Stated time point: newly diagnosed GD, antithyroid drugs for less than 3 months. From RNA extracted from PBMCs, the TCR library was made. The CDR3 spans 15 residues. Trimming at V came to 4 bases and at J to 2 bases, leaving 3 bases not matched to a gene. Germline V gene data show CDR1 as SGHRS and CDR2 as YFSETQ. The data were also submitted as part of a second study, on T cells in Graves' hyperthyroidism and ophthalmopathy.

The chain couples TRBV5-1 to TRBJ2-1; 10 bases line up with TRBD1. This sequence originates from a woman between 18 and 29 years old with Graves disease. The specimen comprised peripheral blood mononuclear cells (PBMCs), sampled at new diagnosis, from a patient treated with antithyroid drugs. The CDR3 here is CASSGTGETYNEQFF. The CDR3 DNA follows: TGCGCCAGCAGCGGGACAGGGGAAACCTACAATGAGCAGTTCTTC.